This T cell receptor (beta chain) was captured by sequencing in a study of identical twins. A single record per CDR3 protein comes from TCRdb applying MiXCR to the 5' RACE reads. This table holds about 1.7 million distinct CDR3 sequences, about 31% found once. This clonotype was counted ten times or more. Its antigen is not known. Study observations and caveats: The same donors were not followed; conclusions instead depended on cross-sectional statistical analysis.

Per the germline V gene, CDR1 is SGHAT and CDR2 is FQNNGV. The CDR3 extends over 15 amino acids. The J segment lost 3 bases and the V segment lost 0 bases, leaving 5 bases of the junction unmatched. This sequence joins TRBV11-2 and TRBJ2-7; 7 nucleotides line up with TRBD2. The clonotype was recovered from a newborn girl in good health. The sequencing sample was made of cord blood. The CDR3 DNA sequence: TGTGCCAGCAGCTTAGATTTTACTAGCGTCTACGAGCAGTACTTC. Its protein product is CASSLDFTSVYEQYF.